A few counts support the clone carrying this T cell receptor (beta chain). This sample stems from a study of CD8 T cells in Susac syndrome. RNA in amounts of roughly 0.5 to 1 ug was reverse transcribed with random hexamers. TCRdb re-called the immunoSEQ multiplex PCR reads through MiXCR, storing one row per CDR3 protein. The sample lists fewer than 350,000 distinct CDR3 sequences, 89% occurring once. Sequencing of TCR beta was performed on blood CD8+ T cells and on blood CD4+ T cells. Input material: CD8+ T cells from PBMCs. This sequence originates from a human donor with multiple sclerosis.

This chain's CDR3 is CASSPTGGDPISPLHF. CDR3 bases: TGCGCCAGCAGCCCCACAGGGGGCGATCCGATTTCACCCCTCCACTTT. The chain couples TRBV4-3 to TRBJ1-6; 9 bases agree with TRBD1. This CDR3 has 16 amino acids. The germline V gene encodes CDR1 LGHNA and CDR2 YSLEER. J gave up 9 bases and V 4 bases, and 10 bases lay outside the gene matches.